A single sample gave rise to the 22 T cell receptor beta chains below, sequenced in a study of blood T cell repertoires in COVID-19. The assay was immunoSEQ multiplex PCR, and TCRdb's table has in-frame clones only and misses some. The sample lists about 230,000 clones, roughly 80% occurring once. Input material: peripheral blood. The receptors originated from a woman older than 75 with acute or convalescent COVID-19.

The chain links TRBV24-1 to TRBJ2-7, with D maybe TRBD2 (6 bases). The CDR3 is 13 residues long. Germline V gene lookup returns CDR1 KGHDR and CDR2 SFDVKD. Trimming stripped 1 base from V and 3 bases from J, with 6 bases between. The CDR3 sequence: CATSDFGGYEQYF. The CDR3 DNA reads TGTGCCACCAGTGATTTCGGGGGCTACGAGCAGTACTTC.

This chain connects TRBV6-5 to TRBJ1-4; 10 bases match TRBD1. The germline V gene encodes CDR1 MNHEY and CDR2 SVGAGI. The CDR3 has 14 amino acids. Trimming took 6 bases from V and 8 from J; bases not matched to a gene: 6. This CDR3 is CASSRQGAGEKLFF. CDR3 in DNA: TGTGCCAGCAGCCGACAGGGGGCAGGGGAAAAACTGTTTTTT.

This sequence joins TRBV21-1 and TRBJ2-1; the listed D gene, TRBD1, was not tested against the DNA. TRBV21-1 is deemed a pseudogene. This CDR3 contains 16 residues. CDR3 sequence reads: CASSKAVQDSYNEQFF. The CDR3 DNA is TGTGCCAGCAGCAAAGCGGTCCAGGATTCCTACAATGAGCAGTTCTTC.

The gene calls are TRBV12-5 and TRBJ1-6; tentatively, D is TRBD1 (6 bases). V gave up 0 bases and J gave up 3 bases, with 15 bases separating them. The V gene's germline CDR1 is LGHNT and CDR2 FRNRAP. The CDR3 length is 18 residues. The CDR3 DNA reads TGTGCTAGTGGTTTGGTTGGGAGAGGGGGGGACTATAATTCACCCCTCCACTTT. This translates into CASGLVGRGGDYNSPLHF.

The rearrangement links TRBV27 to TRBJ2-5; tentatively, D is TRBD1 (6 bases). CDR3 length: 18 amino acids. Germline CDR1 MNHEY, CDR2 SMNVEV (reference sequence). V lost 3 bases, J lost 8 bases, and 28 bases lay in between. The CDR3 sequence is CASSLRLFGDTTSSTQYF. For the CDR3, the DNA is TGTGCCAGCAGTTTGCGGTTGTTTGGGGACACCACAAGTTCAACCCAGTACTTC.

The count of this clone is one. The chain couples TRBV6-4 to TRBJ1-4; D perhaps matches TRBD1 (6 bases). The germline V and J ends were trimmed by 6 bases and 10 bases, with 18 bases remaining between them. Germline CDR1 is MRHNA and CDR2 is SNTAGT. CDR3 length equals 14 residues. In nucleotides, the CDR3 is TGTGCCAGCAGCCCCGGACAGTATTCGGGAAAACTGTTTTTT. Its translation: CASSPGQYSGKLFF.

This clone was detected only a few times. The chain joins TRBV5-1 to TRBJ1-1, with TRBD1 identical over 7 bases. The germline CDR1 and CDR2 sequences are SGHRS and YFSETQ. V lost 0 bases, J lost 11 bases, and 7 bases stayed unmatched. This CDR3 spans 13 amino acids. As DNA, the CDR3 is TGCGCCAGCAGCTTGGCGGAGGACAGGTTCGCTTTCTTT. It codes for CASSLAEDRFAFF.

This clone was recorded once. The rearrangement joins TRBV4-1 to TRBJ2-5, with TRBD1 as a possible D gene (6 bases). Trimming took off 2 bases at V and 5 bases at J, with 15 bases between the two ends. CDR1 MGHRA and CDR2 YSYEKL come from the germline V gene. This CDR3 contains 15 residues. CDR3 sequence (DNA): TGCGCCAGCAGCCAACAAACAGGGTCGGCCGAGACCCAGTACTTC. Residues: CASSQQTGSAETQYF.

The chain couples TRBV6-5 to TRBJ1-2; no definite D call. The CDR3 has 13 amino acids. V was pared by 0 bases and J by 7 bases, with 9 bases between. Looked up from germline, CDR1 is MNHEY and CDR2 is SVGAGI. CDR3 region: CASSYSWPGGYTF. Here the CDR3 DNA reads TGTGCCAGCAGTTACTCGTGGCCTGGTGGCTACACCTTC.

The genes are TRBV5-1 and TRBJ2-3, with TRBD2 matching 10 bases. The germline gives CDR1 SGHRS, CDR2 YFSETQ. Trimming at V came to 4 bases and at J to 2 bases, leaving 4 bases not matched to a gene. CDR3 size: 15 residues. The CDR3 DNA follows: TGCGCCAGCAGCACCAGCGGGGGGGACACAGATACGCAGTATTTT. Encoded protein: CASSTSGGDTDTQYF.

The V and J genes are TRBV7-9 and TRBJ1-5, with no clear D. Germline lookup yields CDR1 SEHNR and CDR2 FQNEAQ (reference sequence). This CDR3 has 14 amino acids. Trimming stripped 5 bases from V and 0 bases from J, with 8 bases between. CDR3 sequence: CASSSDTSNQPQHF. For the CDR3, the DNA is TGTGCCAGCAGCAGTGACACTAGCAATCAGCCCCAGCATTTT.

V and J are TRBV28 and TRBJ2-4; 8 bases agree with TRBD2. The length of the CDR3 is 14 residues. The germline CDR1 and CDR2 sequences are MDHEN and SYDVKM. Trimming took 6 bases from V and 3 from J; bases not matched to a gene: 4. CDR3 protein: CASRTGTSKNIQYF. Here the CDR3 DNA reads TGTGCCAGCAGGACCGGGACTAGCAAAAACATTCAGTACTTC.

This clone was seen once. The rearrangement joins TRBV11-2 to TRBJ2-7; 10 bases map to TRBD2. J was trimmed by 3 bases and V by 5 bases; bases with no gene match: 7. CDR3 length: 15 amino acids. CDR1 and CDR2 from the germline V gene are SGHAT and FQNNGV. This chain's CDR3 is CASSVRTSGYYEQYF. The DNA for the CDR3 is TGTGCCAGCAGCGTTCGGACTAGCGGATACTACGAGCAGTACTTC.

The chain has TRBV6-5 and TRBJ2-3; TRBD2 might be the D (6 bases). CDR3 length equals 13 residues. The V and J ends lost 8 bases and 4 bases respectively, with 13 bases between them. The V gene's germline CDR1 is MNHEY and CDR2 SVGAGI. CDR3 DNA sequence: TGTGCCAGCCGGGCGGGGTCCCCAGATACGCAGTATTTT. Its translation: CASRAGSPDTQYF.

This chain uses TRBV11-2 with TRBJ1-2, with D tentatively TRBD1 (5 bases). The CDR3 extends over 14 amino acids. Trimming took off 2 bases at V and 8 bases at J, with 15 bases between the two ends. Germline CDR1 is SGHAT and CDR2 is FQNNGV. The CDR3 sequence is CASSLIPRGGGYTF. The DNA for the CDR3 is TGTGCCAGCAGCTTAATCCCAAGGGGCGGCGGCTACACCTTC.

The chain combines TRBV3-1 (or the pseudogene TRBV3-2) with TRBJ1-2; TRBD1 matches 7 bases. Per the germline V gene, CDR1 is LGHDT and CDR2 is YNNKEL (reference sequence). This CDR3 region has 15 residues. Losses at the gene ends were 1 base for V and 9 bases for J; bases not matched to a gene: 11. The CDR3, as DNA: TGTGCCAGCAGCCAAGGGACAGGACCAGGGGGTAGCTACACCTTC. Amino acid sequence: CASSQGTGPGGSYTF.

The rearrangement uses TRBV11-2 and TRBJ1-4, with 7 bases matching TRBD1. CDR3 length: 12 amino acids. The germline gives CDR1 SGHAT, CDR2 FQNNGV. With V trimmed by 5 bases and J by 10 bases, 4 bases remained unmatched. The CDR3 coding sequence is TGTGCCAGCAGCCCCGACAGGGTAAAACTGTTTTTT. This gives the protein CASSPDRVKLFF.

The chain combines TRBV3-1 (or the pseudogene TRBV3-2) with TRBJ2-3, with 8 bases identical to TRBD2. CDR3 length: 16 residues. The ends lost 5 bases at V and 1 base at J; junction bases unmatched: 8. Germline V gene lookup returns CDR1 LGHDT and CDR2 YNNKEL (reference sequence). The DNA for the CDR3 is TGTGCCAGCAGCGACCCGGGACTAGGTGGCACAGATACGCAGTATTTT. This sequence encodes CASSDPGLGGTDTQYF.

V usage is TRBV19 and J usage is TRBJ2-6; D may be TRBD1 (6 bases). Germline V lookup: CDR1 LNHDA, CDR2 SQIVND (reference sequence). The CDR3 runs 16 residues. V was pared by 5 bases and J by 2 bases, with 13 bases between. The CDR3 nucleotides read TGTGCCAGTAGTCAGGCAGGGGCGGCTGGGGCCAACGTCCTGACTTTC. Translated: CASSQAGAAGANVLTF. Variable domain in full (rest from reference TRBV19 and TRBJ2-6): DGGITQSPKYLFRKEGQNVTLSCEQNLNHDAMYWYRQDPGQGLRLIYYSQIVNDFQKGDIAEGYSVSREKKESFPLTVTSAQKNPTAFYLCASSQAGAAGANVLTFGAGSRLTVL.

This clone has ten or more counts. V is TRBV10-3 and J is TRBJ2-1; D is perhaps TRBD2 (5 bases). Germline CDR1 ENHRY, CDR2 SYGVKD. V gave up 6 bases and J gave up 6 bases, with 12 bases separating them. The CDR3 totals 13 residues. CDR3 nucleotides: TGTGCCATCAGCGGAGGAGATGCCAATGAGCAGTTCTTC. Translated: CAISGGDANEQFF.

V gene TRBV10-3 combines with J gene TRBJ1-6; possibly TRBD1 for D (5 bases). Trimming left V 6 bases short and J 5 bases short, with 11 bases between. The CDR3 sequence is 14 residues long. Germline CDR1 reads ENHRY; CDR2 reads SYGVKD. CDR3 nucleotide sequence: TGTGCCATCAGCCGGGGACTCGATAATTCACCCCTCCACTTT. Translation: CAISRGLDNSPLHF.

The V call is TRBV5-1, the J call TRBJ1-5; 7 bases are a match to TRBD1. The junction had 4 bases not matched to a gene; V was cut back by 4 bases and J by 0 bases. This CDR3 spans 15 amino acids. Germline V gene sequence: CDR1 SGHRS, CDR2 YFSETQ. CDR3 DNA sequence: TGCGCCAGCAGCCTGGGGACAGATAGCAATCAGCCCCAGCATTTT. It translates to CASSLGTDSNQPQHF.